This paragraph covers one T cell receptor beta chain sequence. The target of this receptor is not known. No quality values exist for individual bases; no much larger clone is one base distant. This specimen belongs to a study of blood T cell repertoires in COVID-19 (dated by TCRdb to the early 2020s). General notes on the study: Samples from collaborators originated in the United States, Italy and Spain and spanned both the acute and convalescent phases of COVID-19. The repertoires were released in a freely available public database intended as a resource for research on the immune response to SARS-CoV-2. Deeply sampled blood TCRbeta repertoires from subjects exposed to, actively infected with, or recovered from COVID-19 were included in the dataset. The sample metadata nearly always contained a de-identified subject ID, COVID-19 status, age in years and sex. The prospective study material was composed of cDNA or gDNA derived from T cells, B-cell-depleted T cells, or PBMCs. Samples came from the ongoing ImmuneRACE study (first 160 participants) plus 1,254 subjects from 6 global collaborators. HLA class I and class II types, where available, came from metadata supplied by the sample provider rather than from assay-based typing. Study-level results and caveats: Clinical and demographic metadata were provided uncurated, with the amount varying by source and participant.

Whole blood was collected in K2EDTA tubes by collaborating institutions according to the institutions' own protocols. For TCRbeta analysis, collaborators shipped samples as frozen whole blood, isolated PBMCs, or DNA extracted from either of those sample types. The immunoSEQ Assay, a bias-controlled multiplex PCR, was used to amplify TCRbeta CDR3 regions from genomic DNA. Processing in the source paper ran as follows. The number of nucleated cells in each sample was estimated by amplification of reference gene primers within the assay. To quantify the absolute abundance of each unique TCRbeta CDR3 rearrangement, sequence reads were collapsed and filtered. For each sample, productive Simpson clonality was calculated as the square root of Simpson's diversity index across productive rearrangements. TCRdb's version of the immuneACCESS table is confined to in-frame rearrangements and falls short of the full clone set. An unresolved V gene accounts for under half of the shortfall where checked; the remainder is of unknown origin. Clone size and V and J calls were adopted from that table, with D and trimming inferred from the DNA. The sample includes about 190,000 clones, with approximately 90% observed a single time. Clones ranked in the top ten supply 0.95% to 1.3% of the sample.

V is clipped by 3 bases and J by 0 bases, and the sequence between their germline boundaries is 13 bases long. The germline V gene provides CDR1 SGHDT and CDR2 YYEEEE. CDR3 length: 16 amino acids, cysteine to phenylalanine. Just CDR3 DNA is preserved here, 48 bases in frame from base 1. The clonotype comes from a man aged 30 to 39 with acute or convalescent COVID-19. Sequencing was carried out using peripheral blood. The chain employs TRBV5-6 and TRBJ1-5; TRBD1 is possibly the D segment (6 matching bases). The DNA sequence is given as TGTGCCAGCAGCTCTGGGGGCAGTTATAGCAATCAGCCCCAGCATTTT. Translated, this gives CASSSGGSYSNQPQHF.